This T cell receptor (beta chain) was sequenced in a study of shared clonotypes between healthy human individuals. As to this clone: What it binds is not known.

CDR1 and CDR2 from the germline V gene are MNHEY and SVGAGI. The CDR3 runs 15 residues. V lost 5 bases and J lost 3; bases outside the gene matches: 2. Only in-frame clones appear in the TCRdb table, and some are missing; sequencing was by immunoSEQ multiplex PCR. The sample contains 2 million to 2.5 million clones, approximately 95% of which appear only once. General study points: In having few donors, the study represented limited genetic and exposure-history diversity.

The genes are TRBV6-5 and TRBJ1-4; TRBD1 matches at 11 bases. Sequenced: naive CD4+ T cells sorted from blood. Specified subset: CD45RA+ positively selected. The source of this sequence is a man between 18 and 35 years old in good health. CDR3 nucleotides: TGTGCCAGCAGTGCGGGACAGGGGGCTAATGAAAAACTGTTTTTT. Its translation is CASSAGQGANEKLFF.